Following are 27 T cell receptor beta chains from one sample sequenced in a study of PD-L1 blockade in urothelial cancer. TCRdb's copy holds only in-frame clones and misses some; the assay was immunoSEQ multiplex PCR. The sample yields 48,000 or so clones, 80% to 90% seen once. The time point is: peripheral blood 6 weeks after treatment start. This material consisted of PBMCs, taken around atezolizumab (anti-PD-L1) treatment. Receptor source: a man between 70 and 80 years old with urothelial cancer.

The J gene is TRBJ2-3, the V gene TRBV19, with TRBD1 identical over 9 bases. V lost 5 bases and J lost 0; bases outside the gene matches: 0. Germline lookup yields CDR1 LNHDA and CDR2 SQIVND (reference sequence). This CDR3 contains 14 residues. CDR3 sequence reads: CASSDRGSTDTQYF. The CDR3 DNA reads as TGTGCCAGTAGTGACAGGGGGAGCACAGATACGCAGTATTTT.

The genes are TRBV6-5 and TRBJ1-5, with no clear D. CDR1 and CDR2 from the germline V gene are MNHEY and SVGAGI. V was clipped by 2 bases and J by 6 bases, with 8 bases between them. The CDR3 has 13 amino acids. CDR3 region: CASSYNGGQPQHF. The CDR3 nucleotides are TGTGCCAGCAGTTACAATGGAGGTCAGCCCCAGCATTTT.

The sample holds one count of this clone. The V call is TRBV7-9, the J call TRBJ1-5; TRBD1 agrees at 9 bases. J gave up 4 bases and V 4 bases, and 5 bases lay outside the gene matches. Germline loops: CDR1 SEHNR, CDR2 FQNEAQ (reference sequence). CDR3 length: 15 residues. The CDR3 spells CASSSSGTGNQPQHF. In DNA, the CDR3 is TGTGCCAGCAGCTCCAGCGGGACAGGGAATCAGCCCCAGCATTTT.

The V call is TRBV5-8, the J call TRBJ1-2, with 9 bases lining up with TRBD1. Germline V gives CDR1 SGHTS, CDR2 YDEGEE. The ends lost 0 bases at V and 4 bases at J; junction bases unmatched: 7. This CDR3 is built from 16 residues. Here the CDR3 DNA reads TGTGCCAGCAGCTTGGTAGCCGGACAGGGGTTCTATGGCTACACCTTC. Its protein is CASSLVAGQGFYGYTF.

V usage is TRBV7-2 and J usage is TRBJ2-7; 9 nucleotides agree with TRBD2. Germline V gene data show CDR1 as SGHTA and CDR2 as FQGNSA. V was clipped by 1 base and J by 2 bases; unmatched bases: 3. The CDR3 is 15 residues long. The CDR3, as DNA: TGTGCCAGCAGCTTAGTGTCTAGCGGGACCTACGAGCAGTACTTC. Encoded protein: CASSLVSSGTYEQYF. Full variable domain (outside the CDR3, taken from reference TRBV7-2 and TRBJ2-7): GAGVSQSPSNKVTEKGKDVELRCDPISGHTALYWYRQSLGQGLEFLIYFQGNSAPDKSGLPSDRFSAERTGGSVSTLTIQRTQQEDSAVYLCASSLVSSGTYEQYFGPGTRLTVT.

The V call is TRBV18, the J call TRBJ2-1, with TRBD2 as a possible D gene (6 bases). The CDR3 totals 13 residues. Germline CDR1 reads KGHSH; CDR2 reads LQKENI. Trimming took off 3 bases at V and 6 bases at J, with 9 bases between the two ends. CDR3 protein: CASSPAGINEQFF. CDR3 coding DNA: TGTGCCAGCTCACCGGCGGGAATCAATGAGCAGTTCTTC.

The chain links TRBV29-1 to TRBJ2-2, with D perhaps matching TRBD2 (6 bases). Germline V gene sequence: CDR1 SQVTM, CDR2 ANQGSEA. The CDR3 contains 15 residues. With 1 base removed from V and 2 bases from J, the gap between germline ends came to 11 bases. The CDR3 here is CSVEVVGTNTGELFF. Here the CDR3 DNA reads TGCAGCGTTGAAGTAGTCGGGACTAACACCGGGGAGCTGTTTTTT.

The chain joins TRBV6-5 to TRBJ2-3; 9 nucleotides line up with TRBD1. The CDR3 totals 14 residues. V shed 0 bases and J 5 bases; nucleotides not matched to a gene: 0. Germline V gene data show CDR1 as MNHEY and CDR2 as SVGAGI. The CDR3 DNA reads TGTGCCAGCAGTTACTCGACAGGGGGAGATACGCAGTATTTT. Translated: CASSYSTGGDTQYF.

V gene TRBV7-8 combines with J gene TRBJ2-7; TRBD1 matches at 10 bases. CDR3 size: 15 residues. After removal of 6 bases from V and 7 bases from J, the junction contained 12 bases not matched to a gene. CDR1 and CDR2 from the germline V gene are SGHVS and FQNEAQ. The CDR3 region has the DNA TGTGCCAGCAGACTAGGGACAGGGGCTCACCGGGAGCAGTACTTC. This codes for CASRLGTGAHREQYF.

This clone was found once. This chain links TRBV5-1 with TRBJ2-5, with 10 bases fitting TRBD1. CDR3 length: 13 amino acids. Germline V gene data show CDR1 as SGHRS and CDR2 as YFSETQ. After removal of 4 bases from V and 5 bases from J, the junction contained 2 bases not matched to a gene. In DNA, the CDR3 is TGCGCCAGCAGCGGGGGACAGGGGGAGACCCAGTACTTC. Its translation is CASSGGQGETQYF.

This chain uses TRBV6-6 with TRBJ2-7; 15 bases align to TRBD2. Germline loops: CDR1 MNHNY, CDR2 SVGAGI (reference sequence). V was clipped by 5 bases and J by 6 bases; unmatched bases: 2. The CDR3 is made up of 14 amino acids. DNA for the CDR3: TGTGCCAGCAGTGAGGGACTAGCGGGAGGCGAGCAGTACTTC. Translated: CASSEGLAGGEQYF.

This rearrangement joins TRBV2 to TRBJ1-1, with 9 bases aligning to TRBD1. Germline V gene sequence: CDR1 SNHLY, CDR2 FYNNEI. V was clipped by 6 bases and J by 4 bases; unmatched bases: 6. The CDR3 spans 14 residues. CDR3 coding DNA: TGTGCCAGCAGGGGAACAGGGGGCTCCACTGAAGCTTTCTTT. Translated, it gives CASRGTGGSTEAFF.

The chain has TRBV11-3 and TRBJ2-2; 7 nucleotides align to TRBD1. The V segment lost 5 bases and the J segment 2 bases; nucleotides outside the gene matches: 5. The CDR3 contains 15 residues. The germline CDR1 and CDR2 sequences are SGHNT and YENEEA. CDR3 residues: CASSPGQTNTGELFF. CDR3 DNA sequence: TGTGCCAGCAGCCCGGGACAGACTAACACCGGGGAGCTGTTTTTT. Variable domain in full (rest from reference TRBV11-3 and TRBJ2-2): EAGVVQSPRYKIIEKKQPVAFWCNPISGHNTLYWYLQNLGQGPELLIRYENEEAVDDSQLPKDRFSAERLKGVDSTLKIQPAELGDSAVYLCASSPGQTNTGELFFGEGSRLTVL.

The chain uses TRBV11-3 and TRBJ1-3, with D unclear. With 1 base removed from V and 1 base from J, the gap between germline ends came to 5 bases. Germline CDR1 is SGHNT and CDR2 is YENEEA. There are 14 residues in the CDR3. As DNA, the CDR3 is TGTGCCAGCAGCTTAGGAGGATCTGGAAACACCATATATTTT. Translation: CASSLGGSGNTIYF.

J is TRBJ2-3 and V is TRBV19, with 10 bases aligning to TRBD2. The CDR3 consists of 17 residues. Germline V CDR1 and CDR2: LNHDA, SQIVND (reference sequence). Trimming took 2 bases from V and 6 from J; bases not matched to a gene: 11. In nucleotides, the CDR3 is TGTGCCAGTAGTATAAGGGCTAGCGGGAGCCAGGGTGATACGCAGTATTTT. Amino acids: CASSIRASGSQGDTQYF.

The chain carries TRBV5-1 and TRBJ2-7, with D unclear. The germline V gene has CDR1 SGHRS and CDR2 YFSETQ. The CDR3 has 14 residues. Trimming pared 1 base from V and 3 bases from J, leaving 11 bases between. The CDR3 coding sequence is TGCGCCAGCAGCTTGAAGGAGTTTGGCTACGAGCAGTACTTC. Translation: CASSLKEFGYEQYF.

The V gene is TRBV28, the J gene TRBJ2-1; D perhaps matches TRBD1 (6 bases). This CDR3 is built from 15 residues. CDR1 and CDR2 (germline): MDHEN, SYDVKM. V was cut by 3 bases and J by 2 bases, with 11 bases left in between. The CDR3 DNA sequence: TGTGCCAGCAGTTTCCCAGGGGCAGCCTACAATGAGCAGTTCTTC. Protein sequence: CASSFPGAAYNEQFF.

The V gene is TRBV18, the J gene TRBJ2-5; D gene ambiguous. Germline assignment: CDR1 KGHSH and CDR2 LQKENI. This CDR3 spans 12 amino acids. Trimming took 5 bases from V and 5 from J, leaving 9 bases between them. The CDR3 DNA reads TGTGCCAGCTCAACGGCGGCGGAGACCCAGTACTTC. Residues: CASSTAAETQYF.

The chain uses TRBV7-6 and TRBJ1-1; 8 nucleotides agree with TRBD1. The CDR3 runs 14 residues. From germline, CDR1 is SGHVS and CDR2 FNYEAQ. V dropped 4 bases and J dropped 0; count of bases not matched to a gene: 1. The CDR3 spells CASSSGQVNTEAFF. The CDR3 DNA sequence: TGTGCCAGCAGCTCGGGACAGGTGAACACTGAAGCTTTCTTT.

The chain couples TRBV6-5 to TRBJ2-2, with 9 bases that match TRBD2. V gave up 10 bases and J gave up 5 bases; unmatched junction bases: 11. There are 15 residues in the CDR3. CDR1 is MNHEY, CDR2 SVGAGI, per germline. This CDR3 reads CATSSLAGRTGELFF. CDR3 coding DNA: TGTGCCACCTCGTCCCTAGCGGGAAGGACCGGGGAGCTGTTTTTT.

CDR3 in amino acids: CASSVAPSGELFF. CDR3 nucleotide sequence: TGTGCCAGCAGCGTAGCCCCCTCCGGGGAGCTGTTTTTT. The J gene is TRBJ2-2, the V gene TRBV9, with unresolved D. The CDR3 consists of 13 residues. V lost 0 bases to trimming and J lost 6 bases, with 6 bases between them. Per the germline V gene, CDR1 is SGDLS and CDR2 is YYNGEE. The entire variable domain, with the rest obtained from reference TRBV9 and TRBJ2-2, is as follows: DSGVTQTPKHLITATGQRVTLRCSPRSGDLSVYWYQQSLDQGLQFLIQYYNGEERAKGNILERFSAQQFPDLHSELNLSSLELGDSALYFCASSVAPSGELFFGEGSRLTVL.

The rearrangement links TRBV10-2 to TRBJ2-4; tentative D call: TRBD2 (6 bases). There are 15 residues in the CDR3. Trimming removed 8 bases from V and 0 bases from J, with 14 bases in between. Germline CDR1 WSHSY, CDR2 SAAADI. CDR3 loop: CASPYGRGAKNIQYF. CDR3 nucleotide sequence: TGCGCCAGCCCCTATGGGCGGGGAGCCAAAAACATTCAGTACTTC.

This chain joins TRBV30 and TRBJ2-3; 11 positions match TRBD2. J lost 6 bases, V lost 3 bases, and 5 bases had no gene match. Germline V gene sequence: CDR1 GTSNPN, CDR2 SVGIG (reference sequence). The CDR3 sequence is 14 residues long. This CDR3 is CAWSSGLAGDTQYF. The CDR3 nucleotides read TGTGCCTGGAGCTCCGGACTAGCGGGCGATACGCAGTATTTT.

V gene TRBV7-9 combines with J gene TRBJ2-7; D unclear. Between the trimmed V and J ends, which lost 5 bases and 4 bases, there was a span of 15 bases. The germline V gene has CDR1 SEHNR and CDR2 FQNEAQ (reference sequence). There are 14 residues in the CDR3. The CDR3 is CASSPTRLEYEQYF. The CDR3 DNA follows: TGTGCCAGCAGCCCGACTCGACTTGAGTACGAGCAGTACTTC. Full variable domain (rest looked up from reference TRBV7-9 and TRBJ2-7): DTGVSQNPRHKITKRGQNVTFRCDPISEHNRLYWYRQTLGQGPEFLTYFQNEAQLEKSRLLSDRFSAERPKGSFSTLEIQRTEQGDSAMYLCASSPTRLEYEQYFGPGTRLTVT.

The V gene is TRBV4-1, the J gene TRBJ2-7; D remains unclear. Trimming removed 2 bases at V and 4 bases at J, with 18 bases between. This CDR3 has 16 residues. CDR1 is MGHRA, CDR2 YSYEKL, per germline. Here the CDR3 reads CASSQYAGFKAYEQYF. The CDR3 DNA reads TGCGCCAGCAGCCAATACGCAGGCTTTAAGGCTTACGAGCAGTACTTC.

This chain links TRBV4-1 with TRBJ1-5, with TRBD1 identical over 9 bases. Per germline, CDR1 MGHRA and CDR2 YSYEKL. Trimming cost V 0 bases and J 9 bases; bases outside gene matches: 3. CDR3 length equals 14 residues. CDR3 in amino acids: CASSQEDRGRPQHF. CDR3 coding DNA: TGCGCCAGCAGCCAAGAGGACAGGGGAAGGCCCCAGCATTTT.

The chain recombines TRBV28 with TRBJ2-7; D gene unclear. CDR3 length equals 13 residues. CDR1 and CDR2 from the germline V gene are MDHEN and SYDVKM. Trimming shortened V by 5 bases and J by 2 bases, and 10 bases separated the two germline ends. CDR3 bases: TGTGCCAGCAGTAGACAAAGCACCTACGAGCAGTACTTC. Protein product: CASSRQSTYEQYF.